The T cell receptor beta chain described here comes from a study of blood T cell repertoires in COVID-19 (dated by TCRdb to 2019 to 2021). Broadly, across the study: Samples covering the acute and convalescent phases of COVID-19 were provided by collaborators in the United States, Italy and Spain. The material from the prospective study consisted of cDNA or gDNA derived from T cells, B-cell-depleted T cells, or PBMCs. Subjects who had been exposed to COVID-19, were actively infected with it, or had recovered from it provided the deeply sampled blood TCRbeta repertoires that made up the dataset. A freely available public database, intended as a resource for researchers studying the immune response to SARS-CoV-2, is where the repertoires were released. Samples were obtained from the ongoing ImmuneRACE study (first 160 participants) and from some 1,200 subjects provided by 6 global collaborators. A de-identified subject ID, COVID-19 status, age in years and sex were almost always included in the sample metadata. HLA class I and class II types, where available, came from metadata supplied by the sample provider rather than from assay-based typing.

CDR3 length: 16 amino acids, cysteine to phenylalanine. CDR3 DNA only is kept here, 48 bases in frame from base 1. V lost 0 bases and J lost 2 bases; the stretch between them is 13 bases long. Looking up the germline V gene (reference sequence) yields CDR1 MNHEY and CDR2 SMNVEV. One collaborating source in Seattle enrolled patients during active infection and followed them longitudinally through the course of disease. Whole blood was collected in K2EDTA tubes by collaborating institutions according to the institutions' own protocols. For TCRbeta analysis, collaborators shipped samples in one of three forms: frozen whole blood, isolated PBMCs, or DNA extracted from either of those sample types. TCRbeta CDR3 regions were amplified from genomic DNA by means of the immunoSEQ Assay, a bias-controlled multiplex PCR. From the authors' description of their analysis: The number of nucleated cells in each sample was estimated from the amplification of reference gene primers within the assay. To quantify the absolute abundance of each unique TCRbeta CDR3 rearrangement, sequence reads were collapsed and filtered. For each sample, productive Simpson clonality was calculated as the square root of Simpson's diversity index across productive rearrangements. Here the immuneACCESS table is served through TCRdb, limited to in-frame sequences with V and J called. Missing clones are a known gap in these copies; in checked studies unresolved V genes cover under half, and the rest lacks a known reason. V, J and clone size are taken as reported in that table, and D and trimming were inferred from the DNA itself. In all, the sample holds more than 200,000 clones, and more than 85% of those were seen once. The top ten constitute roughly 10% of the sample.

Here is what the overall study found, with its caveats: The quantity of clinical and demographic metadata differed by source and by participant and was supplied without curation.

For this clone: Its cognate antigen has yet to be identified. Per-base qualities were not stored, and no clone one base away is much larger.

Specimen: peripheral blood. The receptor chain draws on TRBV27 and TRBJ1-2; the D gene cannot be named for sure. The receptor's source is a woman between 45 and 60 years old with COVID-19, enrolled during active disease. The DNA sequence is as follows: TGTGCCAGCAGTTTATCGACGAATAGAGGGAACTATGGCTACACCTTC. Translated, it gives CASSLSTNRGNYGYTF.